Listed here are 4 T cell receptor beta chains from one sample, sequenced in a study of breast tumors, draining lymph nodes, adjacent tissues. The lymph nodes were axillary draining lymph nodes from breast cancer patients. TCRdb used MiXCR to reprocess the multiplex PCR reads, holding one entry per CDR3 protein. The sample records some 85,000 distinct CDR3 sequences, around 28% being singletons. The sample consisted of axillary lymph node tissue. These receptors all come from a female donor with breast cancer. Some clones in this sample may be carry-over from other donors' samples.

A note on this clonotype: A read error is likely, as this CDR3 ends without the conserved phenylalanine or tryptophan. The chain joins TRBV15 to TRBJ1-2, with D possibly being TRBD1 (6 bases). Germline values: CDR1 LNHNV, CDR2 YYDKDF (reference sequence). This CDR3 has 14 residues. The V end was cut by 3 bases, the J end by 6 bases, with 14 bases between. CDR3 sequence: CATSSLNRDDGYTS. Here the CDR3 DNA reads TGTGCCACCAGCAGCTTGAACAGGGACGATGGCTACACCTCC.

This clonotype was seen repeatedly, ten times or more. Since a much larger clone is just one base distant, this may be a read error. The V gene is TRBV20-1, the J gene TRBJ2-7, with D possibly matching TRBD1 (5 bases). Trimming removed 2 bases at V and 6 bases at J, with 17 bases between. This CDR3 is built from 14 residues. Germline loops: CDR1 DFQATT, CDR2 SNEGSKA (reference sequence). The DNA of the CDR3 is TGCAGTGCTAGATCAGACAGTCCTTATCCCGAGCAGTACTTC. Encoded protein: CSARSDSPYPEQYF.

In its sample, this clonotype was seen many times. V is TRBV28 and J is TRBJ2-7; maybe TRBD2 (5 bases). CDR1 and CDR2 from the germline V gene are MDHEN and SYDVKM. The CDR3 spans 11 residues. V lost 7 bases and J lost 6, with 10 bases in between. DNA for the CDR3: TGTGCCAGCACTATAGGAGGCGAGCAGTACTTC. It is translated as CASTIGGEQYF.

This clonotype was observed many times. This chain links TRBV20-1 with TRBJ2-7; D is perhaps TRBD2 (6 bases). Germline lookup yields CDR1 DFQATT and CDR2 SNEGSKA (reference sequence). The CDR3 runs to 14 residues. V was clipped by 4 bases and J by 5 bases, with 18 bases between them. CDR3 region: CSATNLLEGNEQYF. The CDR3 nucleotides read TGCAGTGCTACAAATTTGCTGGAGGGTAACGAGCAGTACTTC.